This TCR beta chain was recorded in a study of T cells in Graves' hyperthyroidism and ophthalmopathy. Study at large: Peripheral blood draws took place at initial diagnosis, ahead of any treatment. Regarding the study as a whole: The model predicted ophthalmopathy a median around 6.5 months before onset.

When hyperthyroidism was first diagnosed, the blood sample was taken, preceding any ophthalmopathy symptoms. The source of the PBMCs was roughly 10 ml of fresh peripheral blood. This clonotype was seen many times. No antigen is known for it. Template material for amplifying TCR beta CDR3 regions consisted of RNA transcripts. First-round RT-PCR targeting the TCR CDR3 was performed with the HTBI primer set. TCRdb called the multiplex PCR reads again in MiXCR, with one record for every CDR3 protein. The sample has roughly 500,000 distinct CDR3 sequences, approximately 15% seen once. V dropped 4 bases and J dropped 2; count of bases not matched to a gene: 14. This CDR3 region has 18 residues. Germline CDR1 SGHKS, CDR2 YYEKEE (reference sequence).

The rearrangement joins TRBV5-5 to TRBJ1-5; 8 bases match TRBD1. The sequenced material came from blood. The source is a woman aged 25 to 45 with Graves' hyperthyroidism that later progressed to Graves' ophthalmopathy. In nucleotides, the CDR3 is TGTGCCAGCAGCCGGGGCCGGGGACAGGAGGGTGGCAATCAGCCCCAGCATTTT. This sequence encodes CASSRGRGQEGGNQPQHF.